This TCR beta chain was recorded in a study of monozygotic twins with inflammatory bowel disease. On this clonotype itself: Its cognate antigen is unknown.

Using the 5' RACE reads, TCRdb records one entry per CDR3 protein without DNA. This sample contains 330,000 or so distinct CDR3 sequences. Per germline, CDR1 DFQATT and CDR2 SNEGSKA (reference sequence). This CDR3 region has 13 residues. Study-level points and caveats: Inverse Simpson values showed less TCRbeta diversity in IBD patients than in their healthy co-twins. Among the T cells, different subtypes could not be distinguished.

This sequence was found in a human donor with ulcerative colitis or Crohn's disease, or a healthy co-twin of an affected twin (not recorded which). Material for sequencing was blood. This rearrangement joins TRBV20-1 to TRBJ2-7; the D gene TCRdb calls, TRBD1, cannot be checked with no DNA. The CDR3 spells CSASGQGGYEQYF.